This entry lists 21 T cell receptor beta chains sequenced from one sample in a study of post-analysis software for immune sequencing data. The study, taken as a whole, reports: TRBV segments more frequent in patients than in controls numbered several and included TRBV5-6, TRBV5-1 and TRBV20-1.

TCR beta libraries were prepared from cDNA with unique molecular identifiers. One entry per CDR3 protein results from TCRdb running MiXCR on the PCR reads. This sample carries about 430,000 distinct CDR3 sequences, 39% of them seen once, and the ten largest clones take 7.5% to 8.5%. For these TCRs, the target antigens are not known. The sequenced material came from blood. These receptors were collected from a girl aged 2-15 years with multiple sclerosis.

The table lists this clonotype with a few counts. The chain combines TRBV27 with TRBJ1-2; 10 positions match TRBD1. The V gene's germline CDR1 is MNHEY and CDR2 SMNVEV (reference sequence). Trimming at V came to 4 bases and at J to 6 bases, leaving 5 bases not matched to a gene. This CDR3 is 14 amino acids long. CDR3 coding DNA: TGTGCCAGCAGTTCGACAGGGGGCGTTGATGGCTACACCTTC. Its translation is CASSSTGGVDGYTF.

V usage is TRBV29-1 and J usage is TRBJ1-1; tentatively, D is TRBD1 (6 bases). Between the trimmed V and J ends, which lost 4 bases and 6 bases, there was a span of 12 bases. Germline V lookup: CDR1 SQVTM, CDR2 ANQGSEA. The CDR3 totals 12 residues. DNA for the CDR3: TGCAGCGTTGTAGGGGGACGGCCTGAAGCTTTCTTT. This codes for CSVVGGRPEAFF.

With respect to this clonotype: The junction departs from germline at one end; a sequencing error may be responsible. The chain couples TRBV9 to TRBJ1-6; the match to TRBD1 covers 9 bases. Germline CDR1 SGDLS, CDR2 YYNGEE. CDR3 length: 15 amino acids. CDR3 in amino acids: CASSRDRDYNSPPHF. CDR3 DNA sequence: TGTGCCAGCAGCCGGGACAGGGATTATAATTCACCCCCCCACTTT.

The J gene is TRBJ2-3, the V gene TRBV4-3, with TRBD2 identical over 10 bases. V lost 0 bases, J lost 6 bases, and 15 bases stayed unmatched. The CDR3 has 19 residues. CDR1 LGHNA and CDR2 YSLEER come from the germline V gene. The CDR3 is CASSQEVGLGLAEFDTQYF. CDR3 DNA: TGCGCCAGCAGCCAAGAAGTGGGGCTAGGACTAGCGGAATTCGATACGCAGTATTTT.

The chain employs TRBV20-1 and TRBJ1-1, with D possibly matching TRBD1 (6 bases). The V gene's germline CDR1 is DFQATT and CDR2 SNEGSKA (reference sequence). The CDR3 loop spans 16 amino acids. The V end was cut by 0 bases, the J end by 1 base, with 15 bases between. CDR3 DNA: TGCAGTGCTAGAGATAACCCGGGGGCGGGGAACACTGAAGCTTTCTTT. This codes for CSARDNPGAGNTEAFF.

This chain links TRBV10-3 with TRBJ2-3; weak D call: TRBD1 (7 bases). The V gene lost 3 bases and the J gene lost 2 bases, with 9 bases spanning the gap. The CDR3 runs to 14 residues. Germline assignment: CDR1 ENHRY and CDR2 SYGVKD. CDR3 protein: CAISDRGVTDTQYF. For the CDR3, the DNA is TGTGCCATCAGTGACAGGGGGGTCACAGATACGCAGTATTTT.

Only a few counts were recorded for this clonotype. The chain recombines TRBV7-2 with TRBJ2-3, with D uncertain. V lost 2 bases to trimming and J lost 3 bases, with 12 bases between them. This CDR3 comprises 15 residues. From germline, CDR1 is SGHTA and CDR2 FQGNSA. CDR3 in DNA: TGTGCCAGCAGCTTATCTATGGAGTCGACAGATACGCAGTATTTT. Its protein is CASSLSMESTDTQYF.

The chain is built from TRBV4-2 and TRBJ2-1; TRBD1 might be the D (7 bases). V gave up 2 bases and J gave up 5 bases, with 16 bases separating them. Germline V gene sequence: CDR1 LGHNA, CDR2 YNFKEQ. CDR3 length: 16 residues. The CDR3 DNA is TGTGCCAGCAGCCAATGGTTACAGGGGAGGAACAATGAGCAGTTCTTC. This encodes CASSQWLQGRNNEQFF.

The chain links TRBV6-5 to TRBJ1-5; 7 positions agree with TRBD1. J lost 5 bases, V lost 5 bases, and 6 bases had no gene match. Germline assignment: CDR1 MNHEY and CDR2 SVGAGI. The CDR3 extends over 14 amino acids. In DNA form, the CDR3 reads TGTGCCAGCAGTCGACAGGGTTACGATCAGCCCCAGCATTTT. This encodes CASSRQGYDQPQHF.

This clonotype was counted a few times. V usage is TRBV12-3 or TRBV12-4 and J usage is TRBJ2-1, with 8 bases that match TRBD1. V dropped 5 bases and J dropped 7; count of bases not matched to a gene: 7. This CDR3 has 14 residues. Here the CDR3 reads CASSRSQGENEQFF. The CDR3 DNA is TGTGCCAGCAGTCGCTCACAGGGGGAAAATGAGCAGTTCTTC.

The chain links TRBV5-6 to TRBJ2-3, with D uncertain. Trimming stripped 4 bases from V and 6 bases from J, with 12 bases between. CDR1 SGHDT and CDR2 YYEEEE come from the germline V gene. This CDR3 comprises 13 residues. CDR3 DNA: TGTGCCAGCAGCACCCTCCTAGTGGATACGCAGTATTTT. Translated: CASSTLLVDTQYF.

The chain has TRBV14 and TRBJ2-7; no clear D. CDR3 size: 17 residues. V was cut by 1 base and J by 0 bases, with 16 bases left in between. The germline gives CDR1 SGHDN, CDR2 FVKESK. The CDR3 protein is CASSQARGPRSSYEQYF. The CDR3 DNA follows: TGTGCCAGCAGCCAAGCGCGAGGTCCCCGGAGCTCCTACGAGCAGTACTTC.

This chain links TRBV2 with TRBJ2-3, with 12 bases identical to TRBD2. This CDR3 is built from 16 residues. With 5 bases clipped from V and 5 bases from J, the junction kept 8 bases outside the gene matches. Germline V CDR1 and CDR2: SNHLY, FYNNEI. This CDR3 reads CASSKRLAGELDTQYF. CDR3 sequence (DNA): TGTGCCAGCAGTAAAAGACTAGCGGGGGAGCTAGATACGCAGTATTTT.

The J gene is TRBJ1-5, the V gene TRBV5-1; D is perhaps TRBD1 (5 bases). V shed 1 base and J shed 5 bases, with 13 bases lying between them. Germline V gene lookup returns CDR1 SGHRS and CDR2 YFSETQ. This CDR3 comprises 15 residues. The CDR3: CASSLRPGRDQPQHF. The CDR3 nucleotides read TGCGCCAGCAGCTTGCGGCCAGGGAGGGATCAGCCCCAGCATTTT.

The chain recombines TRBV7-2 with TRBJ2-1; D is uncertain. The CDR3 has 11 residues. The germline V gene has CDR1 SGHTA and CDR2 FQGNSA. Deletions cut 11 bases from V and 3 bases from J, with 8 bases between. The CDR3 DNA reads as TGTGCCGGTGGGCACTACAATGAGCAGTTCTTC. Translating gives CAGGHYNEQFF. Full variable domain (remainder filled in from reference TRBV7-2 and TRBJ2-1): GAGVSQSPSNKVTEKGKDVELRCDPISGHTALYWYRQSLGQGLEFLIYFQGNSAPDKSGLPSDRFSAERTGGSVSTLTIQRTQQEDSAVYLCAGGHYNEQFFGPGTRLTVL.

The chain employs TRBV28 and TRBJ2-7, with no clear D. Looked up from germline, CDR1 is MDHEN and CDR2 is SYDVKM. The CDR3 spans 15 residues. V lost 4 bases and J lost 2, with 15 bases in between. CDR3 in amino acids: CASSSTPGFPYEQYF. The CDR3 coding sequence is TGTGCCAGCAGTTCCACACCGGGTTTCCCCTACGAGCAGTACTTC.

The genes are TRBV20-1 and TRBJ2-7; 10 bases map to TRBD2. Germline V gene sequence: CDR1 DFQATT, CDR2 SNEGSKA (reference sequence). The junction had 6 bases not matched to a gene; V was cut back by 1 base and J by 6 bases. The CDR3 consists of 14 residues. CDR3 DNA: TGCAGTGCTAGAGCCGGGACTAGCGCCTCCGAGCAGTACTTC. It specifies CSARAGTSASEQYF.

The chain is built from TRBV29-1 and TRBJ2-3; D gene uncertain. The CDR3 consists of 12 residues. Per the germline V gene, CDR1 is SQVTM and CDR2 is ANQGSEA. Trimming cost V 5 bases and J 8 bases, with 14 bases left between them. CDR3: CSVPWTWGTQYF. The CDR3 nucleotides are TGCAGCGTTCCTTGGACCTGGGGTACGCAGTATTTT.

V usage is TRBV6-7 and J usage is TRBJ2-2; D is possibly TRBD1 or TRBD2 (6 bases each). TRBV6-7 is noted as an ORF with a role that remains uncertain. This CDR3 has 12 residues. The CDR3 nucleotides read TGTGGACGGGGGCTTAACACCGGGGAGCTGTTTTTT. Translating it yields CGRGLNTGELFF.

This clonotype was found a few times. Here the CDR3 reads CSAAHQGVGETQYF. The CDR3 DNA follows: TGCAGTGCCGCTCATCAGGGCGTCGGAGAGACCCAGTACTTC. The chain combines TRBV20-1 with TRBJ2-5, with D possibly matching TRBD1 (5 bases). In germline, CDR1 is DFQATT, CDR2 SNEGSKA (reference sequence). V was trimmed by 6 bases and J by 4 bases, leaving 18 bases between them. The CDR3 has 14 amino acids.

V gene TRBV20-1 combines with J gene TRBJ2-1; D unclear. This CDR3 region has 13 residues. The germline V gene encodes CDR1 DFQATT and CDR2 SNEGSKA (reference sequence). V was cut by 4 bases and J by 4 bases, with 11 bases left in between. In DNA form, the CDR3 reads TGCAGTGCTAAGTCGCACCCTTACAATGAGCAGTTCTTC. This codes for CSAKSHPYNEQFF.